The entry below describes one T cell receptor (beta chain). Antigen: not known. The V gene's germline CDR1 is DFQATT and CDR2 SNEGSKA (reference sequence). Deletions cut 3 bases from V and 2 bases from J, with 9 bases between. The CDR3 sequence is 13 residues long. The data were obtained in a study of response to subunit inactivated influenza vaccine. General study findings and limits: Few new T cells, the authors suggested, are recruited by each seasonal influenza vaccination.

TCRdb ran MiXCR on the RT-PCR reads and lists one entry per CDR3 protein. The sample has about 650,000 distinct CDR3 sequences; about a sixth are singletons. The V call is TRBV20-1, the J call TRBJ2-3; D remains unclear. The specimen was PBMCs from blood, collected 11 to 12 days after vaccination. The sequence was obtained from a man in his fifties who received an inactivated influenza vaccine. The CDR3 sequence: CSASRQATDTQYF. The CDR3 bases are TGCAGTGCTAGTCGCCAGGCCACAGATACGCAGTATTTT.